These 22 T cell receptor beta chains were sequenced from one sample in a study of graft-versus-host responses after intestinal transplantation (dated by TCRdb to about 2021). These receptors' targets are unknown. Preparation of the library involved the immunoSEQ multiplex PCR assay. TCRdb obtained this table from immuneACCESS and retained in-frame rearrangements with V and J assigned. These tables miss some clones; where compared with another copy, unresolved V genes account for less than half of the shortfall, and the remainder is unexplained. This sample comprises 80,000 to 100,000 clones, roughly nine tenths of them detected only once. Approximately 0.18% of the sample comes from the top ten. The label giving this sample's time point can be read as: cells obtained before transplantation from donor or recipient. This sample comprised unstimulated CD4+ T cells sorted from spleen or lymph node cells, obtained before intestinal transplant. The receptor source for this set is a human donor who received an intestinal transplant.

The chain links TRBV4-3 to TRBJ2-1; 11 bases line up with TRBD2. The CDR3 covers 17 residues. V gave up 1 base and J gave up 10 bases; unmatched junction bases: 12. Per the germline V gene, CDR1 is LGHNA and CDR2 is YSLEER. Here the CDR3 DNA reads TGCGCCAGCAGCCAAGTGAACGAACTACTAGCGGGGGTAGAGCAGTTCTTC. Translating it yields CASSQVNELLAGVEQFF.

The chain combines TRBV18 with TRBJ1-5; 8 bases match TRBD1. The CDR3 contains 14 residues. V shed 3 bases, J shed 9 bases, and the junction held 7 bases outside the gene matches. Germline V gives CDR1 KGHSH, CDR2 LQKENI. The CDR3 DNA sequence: TGTGCCAGCTCACCGGGACAGGAGGGTTTGCCCCAGCATTTT. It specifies CASSPGQEGLPQHF.

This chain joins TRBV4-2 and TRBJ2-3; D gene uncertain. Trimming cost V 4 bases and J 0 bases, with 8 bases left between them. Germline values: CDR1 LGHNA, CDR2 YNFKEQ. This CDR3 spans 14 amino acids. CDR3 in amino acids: CASSPPSSTDTQYF. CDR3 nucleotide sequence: TGTGCCAGCAGCCCCCCGAGCAGCACAGATACGCAGTATTTT.

The CDR3 region has the DNA TGTGCCAGCAGCCCCCGACAGGGGGCAAACGAGCAGTACTTC. Translated, it gives CASSPRQGANEQYF. The chain employs TRBV14 and TRBJ2-5; 10 bases agree with TRBD1. The closer fit of TRBJ2-7 to the DNA end suggests the J call may be wrong. Germline CDR1 and CDR2: SGHDN and FVKESK. This CDR3 is 14 amino acids long.

DNA of the CDR3: TGTGCCAGCAGCGTAGGAATGACTAGCCGAAACCCATACAATGAGCAGTTCTTC. It translates to CASSVGMTSRNPYNEQFF. J is TRBJ2-1 and V is TRBV9; 7 nucleotides agree with TRBD2. Germline CDR1 reads SGDLS; CDR2 reads YYNGEE. CDR3 size: 18 residues. V was clipped by 0 bases and J by 4 bases; unmatched bases: 13.

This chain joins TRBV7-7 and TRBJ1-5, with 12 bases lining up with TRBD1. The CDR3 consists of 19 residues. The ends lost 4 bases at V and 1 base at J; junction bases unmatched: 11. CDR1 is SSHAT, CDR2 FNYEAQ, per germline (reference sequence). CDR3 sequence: CASSWGQGQGARSNQPQHF. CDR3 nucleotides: TGTGCCAGCAGCTGGGGGCAGGGACAGGGGGCGAGAAGCAATCAGCCCCAGCATTTT. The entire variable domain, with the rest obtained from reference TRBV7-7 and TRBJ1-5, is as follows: GAGVSQSPRYKVTKRGQDVTLRCDPISSHATLYWYQQALGQGPEFLTYFNYEAQPDKSGLPSDRFSAERPEGSISTLTIQRTEQRDSAMYRCASSWGQGQGARSNQPQHFGDGTRLSIL.

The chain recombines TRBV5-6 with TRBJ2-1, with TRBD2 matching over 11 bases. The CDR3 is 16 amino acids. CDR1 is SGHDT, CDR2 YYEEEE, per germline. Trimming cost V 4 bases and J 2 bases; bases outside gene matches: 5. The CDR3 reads CASSGLAGGPYNEQFF. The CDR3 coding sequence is TGTGCCAGCAGCGGCTTAGCGGGGGGGCCCTACAATGAGCAGTTCTTC.

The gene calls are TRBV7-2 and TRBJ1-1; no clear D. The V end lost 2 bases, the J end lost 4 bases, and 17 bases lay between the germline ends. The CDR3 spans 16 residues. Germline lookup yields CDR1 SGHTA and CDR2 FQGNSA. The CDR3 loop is CASSLPLGRGSTEAFF. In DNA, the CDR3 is TGTGCCAGCAGCTTACCCCTCGGGCGAGGGAGCACTGAAGCTTTCTTT.

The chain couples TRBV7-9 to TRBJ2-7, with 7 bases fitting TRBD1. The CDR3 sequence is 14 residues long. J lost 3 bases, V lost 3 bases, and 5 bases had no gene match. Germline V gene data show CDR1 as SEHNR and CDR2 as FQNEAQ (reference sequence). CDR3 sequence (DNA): TGTGCCAGCAGCTTTGGGGACAGACTCTACGAGCAGTACTTC. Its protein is CASSFGDRLYEQYF. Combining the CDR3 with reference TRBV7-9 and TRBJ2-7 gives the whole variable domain DTGVSQNPRHKITKRGQNVTFRCDPISEHNRLYWYRQTLGQGPEFLTYFQNEAQLEKSRLLSDRFSAERPKGSFSTLEIQRTEQGDSAMYLCASSFGDRLYEQYFGPGTRLTVT.

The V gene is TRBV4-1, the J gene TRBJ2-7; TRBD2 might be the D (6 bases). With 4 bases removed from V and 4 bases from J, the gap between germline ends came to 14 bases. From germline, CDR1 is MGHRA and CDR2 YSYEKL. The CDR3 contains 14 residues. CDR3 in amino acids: CASSLTGEGYEQYF. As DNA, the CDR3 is TGCGCCAGCAGCCTAACGGGAGAGGGATACGAGCAGTACTTC.

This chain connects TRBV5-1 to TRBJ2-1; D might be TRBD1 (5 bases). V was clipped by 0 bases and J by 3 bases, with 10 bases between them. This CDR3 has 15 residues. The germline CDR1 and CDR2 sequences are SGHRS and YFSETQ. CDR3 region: CASSLGSDSYNEQFF. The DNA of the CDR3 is TGCGCCAGCAGCTTGGGATCAGACAGCTACAATGAGCAGTTCTTC.

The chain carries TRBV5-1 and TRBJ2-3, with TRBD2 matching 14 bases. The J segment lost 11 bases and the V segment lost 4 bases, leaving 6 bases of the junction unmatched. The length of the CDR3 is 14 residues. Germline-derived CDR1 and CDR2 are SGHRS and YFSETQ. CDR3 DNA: TGCGCCAGCAGCCCGACCGGGACTAGCGGGAGGCAGTATTTT. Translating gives CASSPTGTSGRQYF. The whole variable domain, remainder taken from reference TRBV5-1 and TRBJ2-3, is KAGVTQTPRYLIKTRGQQVTLSCSPISGHRSVSWYQQTPGQGLQFLFEYFSETQRNKGNFPGRFSGRQFSNSRSEMNVSTLELGDSALYLCASSPTGTSGRQYFGPGTRLTVL.

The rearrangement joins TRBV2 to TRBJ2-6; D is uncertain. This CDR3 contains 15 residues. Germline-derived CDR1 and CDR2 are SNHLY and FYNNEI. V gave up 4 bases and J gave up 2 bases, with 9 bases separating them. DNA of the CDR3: TGTGCCAGCAGTGGCCGTTACACTGGGGCCAACGTCCTGACTTTC. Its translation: CASSGRYTGANVLTF.

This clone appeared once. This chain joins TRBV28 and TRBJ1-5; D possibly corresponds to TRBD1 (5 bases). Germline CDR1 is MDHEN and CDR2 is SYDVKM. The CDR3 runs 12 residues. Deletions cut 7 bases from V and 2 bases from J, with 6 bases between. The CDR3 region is CASIGGNQPQHF. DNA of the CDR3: TGTGCCAGCATAGGGGGCAATCAGCCCCAGCATTTT.

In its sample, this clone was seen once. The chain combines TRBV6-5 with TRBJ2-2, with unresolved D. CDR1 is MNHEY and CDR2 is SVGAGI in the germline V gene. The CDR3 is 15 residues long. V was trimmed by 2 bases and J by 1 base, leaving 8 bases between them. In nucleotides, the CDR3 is TGTGCCAGCAGTTACGAAGCAGGGAACACCGGGGAGCTGTTTTTT. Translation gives CASSYEAGNTGELFF.

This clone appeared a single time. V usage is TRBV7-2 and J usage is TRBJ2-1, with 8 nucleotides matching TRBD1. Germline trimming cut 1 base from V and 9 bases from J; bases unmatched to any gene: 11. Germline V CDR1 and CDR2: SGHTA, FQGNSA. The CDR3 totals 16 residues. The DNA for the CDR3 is TGTGCCAGCAGCTTAGTTTGGGGCAGGGGGCAGGGTGAGCAGTTCTTC. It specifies CASSLVWGRGQGEQFF. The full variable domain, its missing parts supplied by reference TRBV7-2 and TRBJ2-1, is GAGVSQSPSNKVTEKGKDVELRCDPISGHTALYWYRQSLGQGLEFLIYFQGNSAPDKSGLPSDRFSAERTGGSVSTLTIQRTQQEDSAVYLCASSLVWGRGQGEQFFGPGTRLTVL.

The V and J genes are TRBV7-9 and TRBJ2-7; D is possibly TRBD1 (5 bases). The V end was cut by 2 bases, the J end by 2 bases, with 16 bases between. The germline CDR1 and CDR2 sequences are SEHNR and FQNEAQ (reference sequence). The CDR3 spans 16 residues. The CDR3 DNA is TGTGCCAGCAGCTTATCGTTGACAGCTCAAGCCTACGAGCAGTACTTC. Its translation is CASSLSLTAQAYEQYF.

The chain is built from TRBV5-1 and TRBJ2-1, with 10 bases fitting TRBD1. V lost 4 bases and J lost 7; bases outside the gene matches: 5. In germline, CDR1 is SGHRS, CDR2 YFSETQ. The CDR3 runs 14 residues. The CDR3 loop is CASSRQGADNEQFF. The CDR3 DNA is TGCGCCAGCAGCCGACAGGGGGCGGATAATGAGCAGTTCTTC.

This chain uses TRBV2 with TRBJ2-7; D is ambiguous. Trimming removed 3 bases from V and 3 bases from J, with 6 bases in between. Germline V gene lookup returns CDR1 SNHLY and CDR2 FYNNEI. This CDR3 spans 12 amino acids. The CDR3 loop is CASSEGSYEQYF. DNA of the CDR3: TGTGCCAGCAGTGAGGGCAGCTACGAGCAGTACTTC.

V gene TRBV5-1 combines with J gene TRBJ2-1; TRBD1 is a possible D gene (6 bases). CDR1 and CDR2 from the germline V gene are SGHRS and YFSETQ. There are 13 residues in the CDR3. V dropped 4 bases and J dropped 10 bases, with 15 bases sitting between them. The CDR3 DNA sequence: TGCGCCAGCAGCGAAGAACCGCAGGGGGAGCAGTTCTTC. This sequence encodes CASSEEPQGEQFF.

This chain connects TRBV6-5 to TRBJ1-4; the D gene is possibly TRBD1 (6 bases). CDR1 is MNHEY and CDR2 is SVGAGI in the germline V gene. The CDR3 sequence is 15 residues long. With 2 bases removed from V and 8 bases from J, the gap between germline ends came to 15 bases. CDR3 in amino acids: CASSYAYRVGEKLFF. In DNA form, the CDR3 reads TGTGCCAGCAGTTACGCATACAGGGTCGGGGAAAAACTGTTTTTT.

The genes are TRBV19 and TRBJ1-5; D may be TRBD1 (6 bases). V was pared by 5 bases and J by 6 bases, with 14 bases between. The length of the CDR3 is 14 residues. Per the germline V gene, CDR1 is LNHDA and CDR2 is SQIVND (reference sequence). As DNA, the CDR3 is TGTGCCAGTAGTGTCGGGGCGGGGGCTCAGCCCCAGCATTTT. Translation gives CASSVGAGAQPQHF. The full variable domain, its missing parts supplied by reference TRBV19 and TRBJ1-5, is DGGITQSPKYLFRKEGQNVTLSCEQNLNHDAMYWYRQDPGQGLRLIYYSQIVNDFQKGDIAEGYSVSREKKESFPLTVTSAQKNPTAFYLCASSVGAGAQPQHFGDGTRLSIL.